The clone carrying this T cell receptor (beta chain) was counted at least ten times. The CDR3 loop spans 15 amino acids. The germline V gene has CDR1 SGHRS and CDR2 YFSETQ. J was trimmed by 8 bases and V by 7 bases; bases with no gene match: 10. The sample originates from a study of type 1 regulatory T cells. Each CDR3 protein is one row after TCRdb ran MiXCR on the reads. This table holds about 18,000 distinct CDR3 sequences, roughly a tenth found once. The receptor was derived from a human donor in good health. The chain joins TRBV5-1 to TRBJ2-1, with 12 bases aligning to TRBD2. The sequenced sample consisted of CD4+ T cells, either the whole sample or a sorted fraction (not recorded which). CDR3 DNA sequence: TGCGCCAGCGGCCTGACTAGCGGGGGACAAGATGAGCAGTTCTTC. It is translated as CASGLTSGGQDEQFF.